A selection of T cell receptor beta chains follows, all from one sample in a study of vaccination and CD4 T cells after COVID-19. TCRdb re-analysed the PCR reads in MiXCR, keeping a single row per CDR3 protein. The sample includes tens of thousands of distinct CDR3 sequences, approximately 45% of them seen just once. Antigens for these TCRs are unknown. Here the sequenced sample was CD4+ T cells from blood, cultured in vitro, taken after SARS-CoV-2 vaccination. The receptors were sampled from a human donor who had recovered from COVID-19. The CDR3 runs from the conserved cysteine through the conserved F or W. Fields, in order: D gene, J gene, clone size, V gene, CDR3 DNA, CDR3 protein. The D gene is left open where the match is weak. Not every row has a clone size; where given, it reads once, few, many or a size class.

>-|TRBJ1-5|medium-sized|TRBV27
TGTGCCAGCAGTTTACGGGGCAATCAGCCCCAGCATTTT
CASSLRGNQPQHF
>TRBD1|TRBJ2-7|-|TRBV11-2
TGTGCCAGCAGGAACCCGGGACAGGCCTACGAGCAGTACTTC
CASRNPGQAYEQYF
>TRBD1|TRBJ2-7|-|TRBV7-9
TGTGCCAGCAGCCAACGACAGGGAGAATACGAGCAGTACTTC
CASSQRQGEYEQYF
>-|TRBJ1-5|-|TRBV7-9
TGTGCCAGCAGGGCAGGGGACCATCAGCCCCAGCATTTT
CASRAGDHQPQHF
>TRBD1|TRBJ2-3|-|TRBV2
TGTGCCAGCAGTGGGGACAGGTCGCGCACAGATACGCAGTATTTT
CASSGDRSRTDTQYF
>-|TRBJ2-2|few|TRBV24-1
TGTGCCACCGGACAGCCCGATACCGGGGAGCTGTTTTTT
CATGQPDTGELFF
>TRBD1|TRBJ2-7|-|TRBV2
TGTGCCAGCAGTGACGCAGGGGGAATTTCCTACGAGCAGTACTTC
CASSDAGGISYEQYF
>-|TRBJ1-5|-|TRBV29-1
TGCAGCGTTGAAGTGGGGTCGGGGACCCAGCATTTT
CSVEVGSGTQHF
>TRBD2|TRBJ2-1|-|TRBV2
TGTGCCAGCAGTGTGTCTAGCGGGAGAGTTAATGAGCAGTTCTTC
CASSVSSGRVNEQFF
>TRBD1|TRBJ2-7|-|TRBV2
TGTGCCAGCAGTGCGAGGACAGGGAGCTACGAGCAGTACTTC
CASSARTGSYEQYF
>-|TRBJ2-7|few|TRBV10-3
TGTGCCATCGGGGCGGGAAGCTACGAGCAGTACTTC
CAIGAGSYEQYF
>TRBD2|TRBJ2-5|-|TRBV24-1
TGTGCCACCAGTGACTCGGGGACTAAAGAGACCCAGTACTTC
CATSDSGTKETQYF
>-|TRBJ1-3|-|TRBV6-1
TGTGCCAGCAGTGAAGCGGGCCATTCTGGAAACACCATATATTTT
CASSEAGHSGNTIYF
>TRBD2|TRBJ2-5|-|TRBV5-6
TGTGCCAGCAGCTTAGGCACTAGCGGAGTCCAAGAGACCCAGTACTTC
CASSLGTSGVQETQYF
>TRBD1|TRBJ1-5|few|TRBV6-1
TGTGCCAGCAGCAGAAAGGGGGCTGGGATGAGCAATCAGCCCCAGCATTTT
CASSRKGAGMSNQPQHF
>-|TRBJ1-5|few|TRBV21-1
TGTGCCAGCACCCCCTGGAGAGGGGAGGATCATCAGCCCCAGCATTTT
CASTPWRGEDHQPQHF
>TRBD1|TRBJ1-2|few|TRBV20-1
TGCAGTGCCCACGGATCTGACAGGGCCCAAACTAACTATGGCTACACCTTC
CSAHGSDRAQTNYGYTF
>TRBD1|TRBJ2-5|few|TRBV10-3
TGTGCCATCAGTGGCCGGGACAGTGGTTCCCAGTACTTC
CAISGRDSGSQYF
>-|TRBJ1-1|-|TRBV19
TGTGCCAGTAGTATTCCAGGGATGAGCACTGAAGCTTTCTTT
CASSIPGMSTEAFF
>TRBD1|TRBJ1-2|few|TRBV2
TGTGCCAGCCCCCCGGGACAGAGCTATGGCTACACCTTC
CASPPGQSYGYTF
>-|TRBJ1-1|-|TRBV11-2
TGTGCCAGCAGCTTATCGGGCACTGAAGCTTTCTTT
CASSLSGTEAFF
>-|TRBJ1-6|-|TRBV6-1
TGTGCCAGCACTGAAAATGGGGCCGGTGTTAATTCACCCCTCCACTTT
CASTENGAGVNSPLHF
>-|TRBJ2-7|few|TRBV5-4
TGTGCCAGCAGCAATGCCGGATCCTACGAGCAGTACTTC
CASSNAGSYEQYF
>TRBD2|TRBJ2-2|few|TRBV6-1
TGTGCCAGCAGGGGTCCTAGCGGGATGGGGGACACCGGGGAGCTGTTTTTT
CASRGPSGMGDTGELFF
>TRBD1|TRBJ1-1|few|TRBV6-1
TGTGCCAGCAGTGATGGACAGGGGGCGAACACTGAAGCTTTCTTT
CASSDGQGANTEAFF
>-|TRBJ2-3|few|TRBV7-2
TGTGCCAGCAGCTTAATTACGATTGCAGATACGCAGTATTTT
CASSLITIADTQYF
>TRBD2|TRBJ2-7|few|TRBV20-1
TGCAGTGCTAGAGGGCCTAGCGGCCCCTACGAGCAGTACTTC
CSARGPSGPYEQYF
>-|TRBJ1-1|-|TRBV7-2
TGTGCCAGCAGCTTAGAGGGCAGGGGAATGAACACTGAAGCTTTCTTT
CASSLEGRGMNTEAFF
>-|TRBJ1-1|-|TRBV10-3
TGTGCCACCGGGACCCTCTCGGGGACTGAAGCTTTCTTT
CATGTLSGTEAFF
>-|TRBJ1-1|-|TRBV6-1
TGTGCCAGCAGTGAAGGGTGGTCGAACACTGAAGCTTTCTTT
CASSEGWSNTEAFF
>-|TRBJ1-5|once|TRBV4-3
TGCGCCAGCAGCCAAGATAGTTGGGGACCCCAGCATTTT
CASSQDSWGPQHF
>-|TRBJ1-1|-|TRBV7-3
TGTGCCAGCAGCTTACAGGCAGGGTCGTACACTGAAGCTTTCTTT
CASSLQAGSYTEAFF
>-|TRBJ1-5|once|TRBV11-3
TGTGCCAGCAGCTTCCTAAGACAGCATAATAGCAATCAGCCCCAGCATTTT
CASSFLRQHNSNQPQHF
>-|TRBJ1-1|-|TRBV27
TGTGCCAGCAGTTTCCTAAGCACCCGGGACACAGAAGCTTTCTTT
CASSFLSTRDTEAFF
>TRBD1|TRBJ1-1|-|TRBV11-2
TGTGCCAGCAGCTTAAAAGGGGGCTGGGGAAACACTGAAGCTTTCTTT
CASSLKGGWGNTEAFF
>TRBD1|TRBJ1-1|-|TRBV20-1
TGCAGTGCTGAGACAGGGGGCTTTAAGAACACTGAAGCTTTCTTT
CSAETGGFKNTEAFF